This TCR beta chain was retrieved from a study of Ad26.COV2.S vaccination and SARS-CoV-2 variants. Overall study results and limits: Measurement of non-spike TCR breadth gave similar results in vaccine and placebo recipients. Those who received the vaccine showed greater spike-specific TCR breadth than those given placebo. Responses of T cells in total may have been underestimated by the TCR breadth and depth analyses. Once vaccination had occurred, spike-specific CD8+ and CD4+ T cell responses reportedly showed substantial breadth.

As regards this clone: Antigen: not known.

Assay: immunoSEQ multiplex PCR; the TCRdb copy retains only in-frame clones and omits some. The table records some 39,000 clones, approximately 83% of them present only once. The germline V gene encodes CDR1 MDHEN and CDR2 SYDVKM. The CDR3 contains 13 residues. The V and J ends lost 3 bases and 5 bases respectively, with 10 bases between them. This receptor was taken from a human donor who had recovered from COVID-19. This specimen consisted of peripheral blood, obtained after recovery from COVID-19. The V gene is TRBV28, the J gene TRBJ2-5, with no clear D. The CDR3 region has the DNA TGTGCCAGCAGTTTCCAGGCTTGGGAGACCCAGTACTTC. Its translation: CASSFQAWETQYF.